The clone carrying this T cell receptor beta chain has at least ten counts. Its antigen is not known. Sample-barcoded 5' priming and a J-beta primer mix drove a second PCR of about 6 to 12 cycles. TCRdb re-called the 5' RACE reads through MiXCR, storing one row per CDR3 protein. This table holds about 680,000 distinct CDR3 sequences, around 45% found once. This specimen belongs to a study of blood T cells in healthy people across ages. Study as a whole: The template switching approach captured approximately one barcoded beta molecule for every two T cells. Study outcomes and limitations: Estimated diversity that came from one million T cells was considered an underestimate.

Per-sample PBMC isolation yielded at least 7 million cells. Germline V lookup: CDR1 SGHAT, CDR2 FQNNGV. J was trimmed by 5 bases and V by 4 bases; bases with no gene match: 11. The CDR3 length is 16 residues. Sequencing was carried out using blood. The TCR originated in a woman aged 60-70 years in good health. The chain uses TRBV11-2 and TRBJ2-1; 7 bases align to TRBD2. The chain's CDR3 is CASSSLPSGVHNEQFF. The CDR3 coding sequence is TGTGCCAGCAGCTCCCTCCCTAGCGGAGTGCACAATGAGCAGTTCTTC.